These 5 T cell receptor beta chains share one sample of origin, sequenced in a study of blood T cell repertoires in COVID-19. Only in-frame clones appear in the TCRdb table, and some are missing; sequencing was by immunoSEQ multiplex PCR. Counted here are around 130,000 clones, approximately 84% occurring once; the ten biggest clones make up 1.6%. The sequencing input was PBMCs or T cells enriched from blood (not recorded which). The receptors originated from a woman between 18 and 29 years old who had been exposed to COVID-19.

The CDR3 protein is CASSERGTGKEKLFF. CDR3 sequence (DNA): TGTGCCAGCAGTGAACGCGGGACAGGGAAGGAAAAACTGTTTTTT. The rearrangement uses TRBV2 and TRBJ1-4; TRBD1 matches at 9 bases. This CDR3 comprises 15 residues. V shed 2 bases and J 8 bases; nucleotides not matched to a gene: 6. The germline gives CDR1 SNHLY, CDR2 FYNNEI.

This clone was counted a single time. The J gene is TRBJ1-4, the V gene TRBV7-2, with a weak D call TRBD1 (6 bases). The ends were cut back, 2 bases at V and 7 bases at J, with 11 bases in the middle. Germline CDR1 reads SGHTA; CDR2 reads FQGNSA. CDR3 size: 14 residues. CDR3 residues: CASSLTGGVEKLFF. CDR3 nucleotides: TGTGCCAGCAGCTTAACGGGGGGCGTTGAAAAACTGTTTTTT. The full variable domain, with the rest looked up from reference TRBV7-2 and TRBJ1-4, is GAGVSQSPSNKVTEKGKDVELRCDPISGHTALYWYRQSLGQGLEFLIYFQGNSAPDKSGLPSDRFSAERTGGSVSTLTIQRTQQEDSAVYLCASSLTGGVEKLFFGSGTQLSVL.

The chain employs TRBV3-1 (or the pseudogene TRBV3-2) and TRBJ1-6, with a tentative D call TRBD1 (5 bases). CDR3 length: 16 residues. Trimming shortened V by 2 bases and J by 6 bases, and 14 bases separated the two germline ends. Germline lookup yields CDR1 LGHDT and CDR2 YNNKEL (reference sequence). CDR3 sequence reads: CASSQLPNRTNSPLHF. CDR3 bases: TGTGCCAGCAGCCAACTTCCTAACAGGACTAATTCACCCCTCCACTTT.

The chain carries TRBV30 and TRBJ1-5; D might be TRBD1 (6 bases). With 5 bases removed from V and 1 base from J, the gap between germline ends came to 12 bases. This CDR3 has 14 residues. Germline CDR1 and CDR2: GTSNPN and SVGIG (reference sequence). Here the CDR3 reads CAWDEGGSNQPQHF. DNA for the CDR3: TGTGCCTGGGACGAAGGGGGAAGCAATCAGCCCCAGCATTTT.

This chain links TRBV28 with TRBJ2-6; D uncertain. Germline V gene data show CDR1 as MDHEN and CDR2 as SYDVKM. This CDR3 comprises 19 residues. Trimming removed 4 bases from V and 0 bases from J, with 19 bases in between. CDR3 region: CASSSLSFGVGSGANVLTF. The CDR3 region has the DNA TGTGCCAGCAGTTCTTTATCGTTTGGAGTAGGCTCTGGGGCCAACGTCCTGACTTTC.